These 21 T cell receptor beta chains were all obtained from the same sample, sequenced in a study of blood T cell repertoires in COVID-19. Method: immunoSEQ multiplex PCR; TCRdb's copy keeps in-frame clones and lacks some. The sample lists approximately 220,000 clones, 81% occurring once. The source material was peripheral blood. The receptors stem from a woman older than 75 with acute or convalescent COVID-19.

This chain uses TRBV7-2 with TRBJ2-1; 12 nucleotides align to TRBD2. Germline lookup yields CDR1 SGHTA and CDR2 FQGNSA. Unmatched junction bases numbered 12, after V lost 4 bases and J lost 5 bases. CDR3 length: 18 amino acids. The CDR3 loop is CASSSSGRARFLNNEQFF. In nucleotides, the CDR3 is TGTGCCAGCAGCTCTAGCGGGAGGGCCCGATTTCTCAACAATGAGCAGTTCTTC.

The rearrangement links TRBV18 to TRBJ1-5, with D possibly TRBD1 on 6 matching bases. CDR3 length equals 15 residues. V lost 2 bases and J lost 1, with 9 bases in between. Germline CDR1 KGHSH, CDR2 LQKENI. The CDR3 loop reads CASSPGGGSNQPQHF. The DNA of the CDR3 is TGTGCCAGCTCACCAGGGGGCGGAAGCAATCAGCCCCAGCATTTT.

V usage is TRBV3-1 (or the pseudogene TRBV3-2) and J usage is TRBJ2-3; 7 nucleotides line up with TRBD2. After removal of 2 bases from V and 4 bases from J, the junction contained 15 bases not matched to a gene. Germline CDR1 LGHDT, CDR2 YNNKEL (reference sequence). CDR3 length: 18 amino acids. CDR3 bases: TGTGCCAGCAGCCAATTATTACTCAGCGGGAATAACGCAGATACGCAGTATTTT. Amino acid sequence: CASSQLLLSGNNADTQYF.

V and J are TRBV4-2 and TRBJ1-5, with unresolved D. CDR3 length: 13 amino acids. The V gene lost 0 bases and the J gene lost 9 bases, with 9 bases spanning the gap. Germline CDR1 LGHNA, CDR2 YNFKEQ. This CDR3 is CASSQEGLGPQHF. The CDR3 region has the DNA TGTGCCAGCAGCCAAGAGGGCTTAGGGCCCCAGCATTTT.

The CDR3 loop is CASSSAPPGGLNTGELFF. CDR3 coding DNA: TGTGCCAGCAGTTCCGCACCCCCCGGGGGACTCAACACCGGGGAGCTGTTTTTT. The chain is built from TRBV28 and TRBJ2-2; D perhaps matches TRBD2 (6 bases). Germline loops: CDR1 MDHEN, CDR2 SYDVKM. V was pared by 4 bases and J by 2 bases, with 20 bases between. The CDR3 has 18 residues.

The chain carries TRBV27 and TRBJ2-2; TRBD1 is a possible D gene (5 bases). Between the trimmed V and J ends, which lost 3 bases and 0 bases, there was a span of 8 bases. Germline V gene sequence: CDR1 MNHEY, CDR2 SMNVEV (reference sequence). This CDR3 has 15 residues. CDR3 coding DNA: TGTGCCAGCAGTTTCTGGGGCTCGAACACCGGGGAGCTGTTTTTT. Encoded protein: CASSFWGSNTGELFF.

This chain joins TRBV2 and TRBJ2-7; 14 nucleotides align to TRBD2. V shed 5 bases, J shed 2 bases, and the junction held 11 bases outside the gene matches. Looked up from germline, CDR1 is SNHLY and CDR2 is FYNNEI. The CDR3 runs to 18 residues. In nucleotides, the CDR3 is TGTGCCAGCAGTCTTCCTCGCGGGACTAGCGGGAGCACCTACGAGCAGTACTTC. Amino acid sequence: CASSLPRGTSGSTYEQYF.

The chain links TRBV6-1 to TRBJ2-1; D call uncertain. This CDR3 has 15 residues. Germline V gives CDR1 MNHNS, CDR2 SASEGT. The V end lost 3 bases, the J end lost 8 bases, and 17 bases lay between the germline ends. As DNA, the CDR3 is TGTGCCAGCAGTGAGGAGACTCCCAGTATCCATGAGCAGTTCTTC. It codes for CASSEETPSIHEQFF.

The gene calls are TRBV19 and TRBJ2-2; a possible D gene is TRBD1 (8 bases). This CDR3 contains 16 residues. Germline V lookup: CDR1 LNHDA, CDR2 SQIVND (reference sequence). V was shortened by 4 bases and J by 5 bases, with 17 bases between the two germline ends. CDR3 residues: CASSREGQAMTGELFF. The CDR3 DNA reads as TGTGCCAGTAGTAGGGAGGGACAGGCTATGACCGGGGAGCTGTTTTTT.

This clone was found a few times. The chain carries TRBV5-1 and TRBJ1-2, with 9 bases aligning to TRBD1. The germline CDR1 and CDR2 sequences are SGHRS and YFSETQ. With 4 bases clipped from V and 2 bases from J, the junction kept 9 bases outside the gene matches. The CDR3 covers 16 residues. CDR3 coding DNA: TGCGCCAGCAGCAACACCACCGGGACAGGGAACTATGGCTACACCTTC. Its protein is CASSNTTGTGNYGYTF.

This clone was seen just once. The genes are TRBV6-5 and TRBJ2-7; D possibly corresponds to TRBD1 (5 bases). The germline V gene encodes CDR1 MNHEY and CDR2 SVGAGI. Trimming took off 7 bases at V and 2 bases at J, with 12 bases between the two ends. The CDR3 length is 13 residues. The CDR3 is CASTQQGAYEQYF. In DNA form, the CDR3 reads TGTGCCAGCACCCAACAAGGGGCCTACGAGCAGTACTTC.

The rearrangement joins TRBV5-1 to TRBJ1-4, with D perhaps matching TRBD1 (6 bases). Germline assignment: CDR1 SGHRS and CDR2 YFSETQ. CDR3 length: 13 residues. V lost 0 bases and J 9 bases, leaving 9 bases between the germline ends. Here the CDR3 reads CASSLDTGQKLFF. The CDR3 coding sequence is TGCGCCAGCAGCTTGGATACAGGGCAAAAACTGTTTTTT.

This clone came up a few times. CDR3 sequence reads: CASSPRAGNSYNEQFF. DNA for the CDR3: TGTGCCAGCAGCCCGCGAGCGGGGAACTCCTACAATGAGCAGTTCTTC. The J gene is TRBJ2-1, the V gene TRBV9; 7 bases align to TRBD2. Germline V gene data show CDR1 as SGDLS and CDR2 as YYNGEE. V shed 4 bases, J shed 0 bases, and the junction held 7 bases outside the gene matches. The CDR3 covers 16 residues.

This chain links TRBV28 with TRBJ2-5; 7 bases agree with TRBD2. The CDR3 extends over 16 amino acids. Germline trimming cut 3 bases from V and 1 base from J; bases unmatched to any gene: 8. Germline lookup yields CDR1 MDHEN and CDR2 SYDVKM. CDR3 region: CASSLAGAGTQETQYF. The CDR3 DNA reads as TGTGCCAGCAGTTTGGCGGGAGCAGGGACCCAAGAGACCCAGTACTTC.

The J gene is TRBJ1-5, the V gene TRBV19, with TRBD1 matching over 7 bases. V was clipped by 6 bases and J by 6 bases; unmatched bases: 8. Germline-derived CDR1 and CDR2 are LNHDA and SQIVND (reference sequence). This CDR3 has 14 amino acids. Here the CDR3 DNA reads TGTGCCAGTAGAAATTTACAGGGGTCTCAGCCCCAGCATTTT. Residues: CASRNLQGSQPQHF.

The chain is built from TRBV5-5 and TRBJ2-7, with a weak D call TRBD1 (5 bases). The CDR3 runs to 16 residues. Germline V lookup: CDR1 SGHKS, CDR2 YYEKEE (reference sequence). V was shortened by 7 bases and J by 5 bases, with 25 bases between the two germline ends. The CDR3 region is CASVLRFRQGGDEQYF. Here the CDR3 DNA reads TGTGCCAGCGTACTACGATTTCGGCAGGGTGGAGACGAGCAGTACTTC.

The V gene is TRBV6-5, the J gene TRBJ2-7; 7 bases map to TRBD2. This CDR3 comprises 14 residues. In germline, CDR1 is MNHEY, CDR2 SVGAGI. J was trimmed by 5 bases and V by 6 bases; bases with no gene match: 10. The CDR3 DNA follows: TGTGCCAGCAGCTCCGGGGGAGGGTTCGACGAGCAGTACTTC. This encodes CASSSGGGFDEQYF.

This chain links TRBV2 with TRBJ2-5, with a weak D call TRBD2 (5 bases). CDR3 length: 13 residues. V was clipped by 4 bases and J by 4 bases, with 10 bases between them. The germline V gene encodes CDR1 SNHLY and CDR2 FYNNEI. The DNA of the CDR3 is TGTGCCAGCAGTGTCCCGGACTTAGAGACCCAGTACTTC. Amino acid sequence: CASSVPDLETQYF.

CDR3 amino acids: CASSFSGQTGGYTF. In DNA form, the CDR3 reads TGTGCCAGCAGTTTCTCCGGACAGACCGGAGGCTACACCTTC. The rearrangement links TRBV6-5 to TRBJ1-2; perhaps TRBD1 as D (6 bases). V lost 4 bases and J 8 bases, leaving 17 bases between the germline ends. CDR3 length equals 14 residues. CDR1 MNHEY and CDR2 SVGAGI come from the germline V gene.

The rearrangement joins TRBV5-1 to TRBJ1-5; 8 bases align to TRBD1. Trimming cost V 4 bases and J 3 bases; bases outside gene matches: 3. Germline V gene sequence: CDR1 SGHRS, CDR2 YFSETQ. The length of the CDR3 is 14 residues. The CDR3 reads CASSQTGDNQPQHF. CDR3 DNA: TGCGCCAGCAGCCAGACAGGGGACAATCAGCCCCAGCATTTT.

This rearrangement joins TRBV18 to TRBJ2-5, with 14 bases matching TRBD2. The germline V gene encodes CDR1 KGHSH and CDR2 LQKENI. Unmatched junction bases numbered 10, after V lost 3 bases and J lost 4 bases. This CDR3 region has 18 residues. The chain's CDR3 is CASSPRWTSGGPGETQYF. CDR3 nucleotides: TGTGCCAGCTCACCTCGATGGACTAGCGGGGGGCCAGGAGAGACCCAGTACTTC.